This TCR beta chain originates from a study of T cells in Graves' hyperthyroidism and ophthalmopathy. This clonotype has at least ten counts. Germline CDR1 is SGHDT and CDR2 is YYEEEE. This CDR3 is 14 amino acids long. Trimming took 4 bases from V and 4 from J; bases not matched to a gene: 8. The source material, RNA transcripts, was used to amplify TCR beta CDR3 regions. Initially, a first-round RT-PCR of the TCR CDR3 employed the HTBI primer set. MiXCR was run by TCRdb on the multiplex PCR reads, yielding one entry per CDR3 protein. The sample yields about 480,000 distinct CDR3 sequences, roughly 24% seen once.

Sequencing was performed on blood. The chain couples TRBV5-6 to TRBJ2-7; TRBD2 agrees at 7 bases. The clonotype was recovered from a woman aged 30 to 39 with Graves' ophthalmopathy. Here the CDR3 reads CASSHGLVTYEQYF. For the CDR3, the DNA is TGTGCCAGCAGCCACGGACTAGTAACATACGAGCAGTACTTC.